The clone carrying this TCR beta chain has at least ten counts. Its antigen is not known. The data stem from a study of T cell repertoires in cytomegalovirus infection. General observations from the study: In two of eight donors, the top clonotype was HLA-C-restricted CMV-specific. Identification of carriers of CMV plus the relevant HLA was performed using cumulative public TCR beta family frequency.

The germline V gene encodes CDR1 MDHEN and CDR2 SYDVKM. J was trimmed by 8 bases and V by 3 bases; bases with no gene match: 6. The CDR3 is 15 amino acids. One entry per CDR3 protein results from TCRdb running MiXCR on the reads. In the table there are just under 300,000 distinct CDR3 sequences, approximately 8.9% of which are singletons. The chain carries TRBV28 and TRBJ2-1, with 11 bases aligning to TRBD2. The material sequenced was PBMCs. The receptor was derived from a human donor in good health (CMV status not recorded). Some clones in this sample may be carry-over from other donors' samples. CDR3 loop: CASSFGSGGADEQFF. CDR3 DNA: TGTGCCAGCAGTTTCGGTAGCGGGGGGGCCGATGAGCAGTTCTTC.